Below, one TCR beta chain is given with its context. As yet, its antigen is unknown. This sample is drawn from a study of blood T cells in healthy people across ages. A second PCR of roughly 7 to 11 cycles used a sample-barcoded 5' primer and a J-beta primer mix. All samples gave at least 3 million CDR3-containing paired-end reads. Each CDR3 protein is one row after TCRdb ran MiXCR on the 5' RACE reads. The profile shows some 730,000 distinct CDR3 sequences, over 20% of them singletons. The draw of peripheral blood yielded around 10 milliliters from each donor. Notes on the study in general: Both naive CD4+ cell counts and diversity were greater in long-lived donors than in aged donors. With unsorted PBMCs, a conclusive comparison of naive versus antigen-experienced cells was not possible.

The receptor was derived from a man aged 70 or older in good health. The sequenced material came from blood.

DNA of the CDR3: TGTGCCAGCAGCTTAGAGGGGACAGGGAGCAAAAACATTCAGTACTTC. Its translation is CASSLEGTGSKNIQYF. This chain links TRBV7-9 with TRBJ2-4, with 9 nucleotides matching TRBD1. CDR1 and CDR2 (germline): SEHNR, FQNEAQ (reference sequence). The CDR3 has 16 amino acids. Unmatched junction bases numbered 4, after V lost 1 base and J lost 3 bases.